The clone carrying this T cell receptor (beta chain) appeared once. A junction boundary mismatches the germline segment, possibly from a read error. Per germline, CDR1 SSHAT and CDR2 FNYEAQ (reference sequence). The length of the CDR3 is 14 residues. These data belong to a study of OX40 agonist ivuxolimab in advanced cancers. Across the whole study: At 0.01 to 10 mg/kg, ivuxolimab was administered intravenously to patients every 2 weeks.

Profiling relied on immunoSEQ multiplex PCR, and the TCRdb table lists in-frame clones only, not all of them. The data contain some 65,000 clones, roughly 76% of them singletons. Autoimmune disease history or systemic immunosuppression disqualified patients. J is TRBJ2-5 and V is TRBV7-7, with 7 nucleotides matching TRBD1. Sequencing was performed on CD4+ or CD8+ T cells sorted from blood, taken in a trial of the OX40 agonist ivuxolimab. The clonotype was recovered from an adult with an advanced solid tumor such as melanoma, head and neck, liver or kidney cancer. The CDR3 sequence: CASSLGDSKETQYF. DNA for the CDR3: TGTGCTAGCAGCTTAGGGGACAGCAAAGAGACCCAGTACTTC.